These 19 T cell receptor beta chains originate from one sample sequenced in a study of PD-L1 blockade in urothelial cancer. Time point defined: peripheral blood 6 weeks after treatment start. TCRdb keeps only in-frame clones here, not all; method: immunoSEQ multiplex PCR. The profile shows 80,000 to 95,000 clones, around four fifths of them singletons. Source: PBMCs, taken around atezolizumab (anti-PD-L1) treatment. The receptor set was obtained from a man aged 65 to 79 with urothelial cancer.

The rearrangement uses TRBV29-1 and TRBJ2-1; 11 bases line up with TRBD2. With V trimmed by 4 bases and J by 9 bases, 8 bases remained unmatched. Germline lookup yields CDR1 SQVTM and CDR2 ANQGSEA. The length of the CDR3 is 14 residues. As DNA, the CDR3 is TGCAGCGTTGGGGGGACTAGCGGTAGGGGTGAGCAGTTCTTC. Residues: CSVGGTSGRGEQFF.

V is TRBV2 and J is TRBJ2-3; tentative D call: TRBD2 (5 bases). The CDR3 runs 15 residues. Trimming cost V 4 bases and J 1 base, with 12 bases left between them. Looked up from germline, CDR1 is SNHLY and CDR2 is FYNNEI. CDR3 in amino acids: CASSGWGVGTDTQYF. The CDR3 DNA sequence: TGTGCCAGCAGTGGGTGGGGAGTCGGCACAGATACGCAGTATTTT.

This chain uses TRBV5-6 with TRBJ2-7; 8 bases map to TRBD2. V was pared by 0 bases and J by 5 bases, with 4 bases of the junction left unmatched. This CDR3 region has 14 residues. The germline CDR1 and CDR2 sequences are SGHDT and YYEEEE. The CDR3 region has the DNA TGTGCCAGCAGCTTGGGGACTAGCCTCCACGAGCAGTACTTC. Amino acid sequence: CASSLGTSLHEQYF.

The V gene is TRBV7-8, the J gene TRBJ1-2; 10 bases line up with TRBD1. The CDR3 totals 16 residues. With 4 bases clipped from V and 3 bases from J, the junction kept 8 bases outside the gene matches. Germline CDR1 SGHVS, CDR2 FQNEAQ. In nucleotides, the CDR3 is TGTGCCAGCAGCTCGGGACAGGGGTATTACGACTATGGCTACACCTTC. Translating gives CASSSGQGYYDYGYTF.

The rearrangement links TRBV5-1 to TRBJ2-6; D gene unclear. Germline lookup yields CDR1 SGHRS and CDR2 YFSETQ. The CDR3 contains 15 residues. V was pared by 2 bases and J by 0 bases, with 6 bases between. The CDR3 region is CASSLQSSGANVLTF. The CDR3 nucleotides are TGCGCCAGCAGCTTACAGAGCTCTGGGGCCAACGTCCTGACTTTC.

There are a few counts of this clone. This sample also contains other DNA sequences that code for the same CDR3. The chain uses TRBV7-9 and TRBJ1-1; 7 nucleotides line up with TRBD1. With 0 bases clipped from V and 7 bases from J, the junction kept 8 bases outside the gene matches. CDR1 is SEHNR and CDR2 is FQNEAQ in the germline V gene (reference sequence). The CDR3 spans 15 residues. The CDR3 here is CASSLANRGGIEAFF. CDR3 in DNA: TGTGCCAGCAGCTTAGCGAACAGGGGTGGTATTGAAGCTTTCTTT. The full variable domain, with the rest looked up from reference TRBV7-9 and TRBJ1-1, is DTGVSQNPRHKITKRGQNVTFRCDPISEHNRLYWYRQTLGQGPEFLTYFQNEAQLEKSRLLSDRFSAERPKGSFSTLEIQRTEQGDSAMYLCASSLANRGGIEAFFGQGTRLTVV.

The genes are TRBV13 and TRBJ2-3; 9 bases align to TRBD2. V trimming: 0 bases; J trimming: 0 bases; junction bases outside the gene matches: 1. Looked up from germline, CDR1 is PRHDT and CDR2 is FYEKMQ (reference sequence). The CDR3 contains 16 residues. The CDR3 DNA reads as TGTGCCAGCAGCTTAGGACTAGCGGGTAGCACAGATACGCAGTATTTT. Translation: CASSLGLAGSTDTQYF.

The chain recombines TRBV9 with TRBJ1-1, with D perhaps TRBD1 (6 bases). The CDR3 totals 14 residues. Looked up from germline, CDR1 is SGDLS and CDR2 is YYNGEE. V was cut by 4 bases and J by 1 base, with 11 bases left in between. This chain's CDR3 is CASSLGQRNTEAFF. The CDR3, as DNA: TGTGCCAGCAGCCTCGGACAGAGGAACACTGAAGCTTTCTTT.

Written as DNA, the CDR3 is TGTGCCAGCAGCCGCGGAGGACAGACAACTAACTATGGCTACACCTTC. It is translated as CASSRGGQTTNYGYTF. The chain recombines TRBV11-3 with TRBJ1-2; D may be TRBD1 (6 bases). V dropped 5 bases and J dropped 0 bases, with 16 bases sitting between them. The CDR3 extends over 16 amino acids. CDR1 and CDR2 from the germline V gene are SGHNT and YENEEA.

The chain links TRBV19 to TRBJ1-5, with 7 positions matching TRBD1. V lost 8 bases and J lost 5; bases outside the gene matches: 12. Germline assignment: CDR1 LNHDA and CDR2 SQIVND (reference sequence). The CDR3 consists of 15 residues. The CDR3 region is CASAFWGQIDQPQHF. CDR3 nucleotide sequence: TGTGCCAGTGCCTTTTGGGGACAGATCGATCAGCCCCAGCATTTT.

The chain is built from TRBV14 and TRBJ1-1; 8 bases line up with TRBD1. Trimming removed 4 bases from V and 10 bases from J; junction bases left unmatched: 8. There are 13 residues in the CDR3. CDR1 and CDR2 from the germline V gene are SGHDN and FVKESK. The CDR3 nucleotides read TGTGCCAGCAGCCTTGGGACAGGATCAATAGCTTTCTTT. Translating it yields CASSLGTGSIAFF.

The gene calls are TRBV29-1 and TRBJ1-2; 12 bases are shared with TRBD1. Trimming removed 6 bases from V and 4 bases from J; junction bases left unmatched: 6. There are 14 residues in the CDR3. Germline CDR1 and CDR2: SQVTM and ANQGSEA. The CDR3 nucleotides are TGCAGCGTCCTCCGGGACAGGGGGCCCTATGGCTACACCTTC. It encodes CSVLRDRGPYGYTF.

The chain recombines TRBV6-1 with TRBJ2-1, with unresolved D. The V gene's germline CDR1 is MNHNS and CDR2 SASEGT. The CDR3 totals 13 residues. Trimming took 5 bases from V and 5 from J, leaving 10 bases between them. For the CDR3, the DNA is TGTGCCAGCAGTCTTGACTCGAACAATGAGCAGTTCTTC. Translating gives CASSLDSNNEQFF.

This clone was detected once. The chain links TRBV7-6 to TRBJ1-1; the D gene is possibly TRBD1 (6 bases). Trimming removed 6 bases at V and 7 bases at J, with 15 bases between. The germline gives CDR1 SGHVS, CDR2 FNYEAQ. CDR3 length: 13 residues. CDR3 sequence: CASSSRGDLEAFF. The CDR3 DNA is TGTGCCAGCAGTTCCAGGGGAGACCTTGAAGCTTTCTTT.

The chain employs TRBV5-5 and TRBJ1-2, with D uncertain. This CDR3 contains 15 residues. The V and J ends lost 4 bases and 2 bases respectively, with 15 bases between them. Looked up from germline, CDR1 is SGHKS and CDR2 is YYEKEE (reference sequence). The CDR3 loop is CASSVGSGPNYGYTF. The CDR3 DNA reads as TGTGCCAGCAGCGTGGGGTCGGGTCCAAACTATGGCTACACCTTC.

This chain links TRBV7-8 with TRBJ1-1; D not certain. CDR3 length: 13 amino acids. V was trimmed by 3 bases and J by 0 bases, leaving 5 bases between them. Germline CDR1 is SGHVS and CDR2 is FQNEAQ. The CDR3 reads CASSLALNTEAFF. The CDR3, as DNA: TGTGCCAGCAGCTTGGCATTGAACACTGAAGCTTTCTTT.

This clone showed up just once. The chain joins TRBV15 to TRBJ1-4; D unresolved. CDR1 is LNHNV and CDR2 is YYDKDF in the germline V gene (reference sequence). This CDR3 has 14 residues. Between the trimmed V and J ends, which lost 0 bases and 5 bases, there was a span of 7 bases. The chain's CDR3 is CATSRDGSNEKLFF. The CDR3, as DNA: TGTGCCACCAGCAGAGACGGGTCAAATGAAAAACTGTTTTTT.

The chain couples TRBV19 to TRBJ1-6; 12 bases are a match to TRBD1. This CDR3 is built from 15 residues. Germline assignment: CDR1 LNHDA and CDR2 SQIVND (reference sequence). V lost 10 bases and J lost 8; bases outside the gene matches: 9. Written as DNA, the CDR3 is TGTGCCACCCGACGGGGGACAGGGGGCGATTCACCCCTCCACTTT. Translated: CATRRGTGGDSPLHF.

Comments on this clone: The same CDR3 is also encoded by other DNA sequences in this sample. The CDR3 here is CASSFYREETQYF. CDR3 sequence (DNA): TGTGCCAGCAGCTTCTACAGAGAAGAGACCCAGTACTTC. This chain joins TRBV11-2 and TRBJ2-5; no reliable D call. CDR3 length: 13 residues. V was cut by 3 bases and J by 3 bases, with 8 bases left in between. The germline V gene has CDR1 SGHAT and CDR2 FQNNGV. The whole variable domain, remainder taken from reference TRBV11-2 and TRBJ2-5, is EAGVAQSPRYKIIEKRQSVAFWCNPISGHATLYWYQQILGQGPKLLIQFQNNGVVDDSQLPKDRFSAERLKGVDSTLKIQPAKLEDSAVYLCASSFYREETQYFGPGTRLLVL.